These T cell receptor beta chains were read from a single sample in a study of OX40 agonist ivuxolimab in advanced cancers. Clones were read by immunoSEQ multiplex PCR, and TCRdb kept only the in-frame ones, dropping some. The repertoire consists of 81,000 or so clones, with roughly nine tenths occurring once and the leading ten covering almost 8.5%. Sample: CD4+ or CD8+ T cells sorted from blood, taken in a trial of the OX40 agonist ivuxolimab. All receptors derive from an adult with an advanced solid tumor such as melanoma, head and neck, liver or kidney cancer. The CDR3 runs from the conserved cysteine through the conserved F or W. The D gene is left open where the match is weak. For some rows the clone size is stated as once, few or many, or as a class when expanded; others skip it.

j_gene | abundance | v_gene | d_gene | CDR3aa | CDR3nt
TRBJ1-2 | . | TRBV5-4 | . | CASSLNRVPYNYGYTF | TGTGCCAGCAGCTTAAACAGAGTCCCATATAACTATGGCTACACCTTC
TRBJ1-2 | . | TRBV11-3 | . | CASSLPGFAYGYTF | TGTGCCAGCAGCCTACCAGGGTTCGCCTATGGCTACACCTTC
TRBJ1-2 | . | TRBV7-9 | . | CASSVPYRDGYTF | TGTGCCAGCAGCGTACCCTACAGGGATGGCTACACCTTC
TRBJ1-5 | . | TRBV27 | . | CASSPLGGGQGNQPQHF | TGTGCCAGCAGCCCACTGGGGGGGGGCCAGGGCAATCAGCCCCAGCATTTT
TRBJ1-1 | . | TRBV6-5 | . | CASSYSQRNTEAFF | TGTGCCAGCAGTTACTCGCAACGGAACACTGAAGCTTTCTTT
TRBJ2-5 | . | TRBV27 | . | CASSLFAGTQETQYF | TGTGCCAGCAGTTTATTTGCCGGGACCCAAGAGACCCAGTACTTC
TRBJ2-1 | . | TRBV7-6 | . | CASSLGPYNEQFF | TGTGCCAGCAGCTTAGGCCCGTACAATGAGCAGTTCTTC
TRBJ2-1 | . | TRBV7-3 | . | CASSYRVADVDEQFF | TGTGCCAGCAGCTACAGGGTGGCGGATGTCGATGAGCAGTTCTTC
TRBJ2-5 | . | TRBV9 | . | CASSVDGETQYF | TGTGCCAGCAGCGTAGACGGGGAGACCCAGTACTTC
TRBJ2-7 | once | TRBV4-2 | TRBD2 | CASSLGTSGDYEQYF | TGTGCCAGCAGCCTCGGGACTAGCGGGGACTACGAGCAGTACTTC
TRBJ1-3 | . | TRBV6-6 | . | CASEGGLSGNTIYF | TGTGCCAGCGAGGGGGGACTATCTGGAAACACCATATATTTT
TRBJ2-7 | . | TRBV6-6 | . | CASRDLWDPYEQYF | TGTGCCAGCAGGGATCTGTGGGACCCCTACGAGCAGTACTTC
TRBJ2-3 | . | TRBV15 | TRBD1 | CATSGTGTTDTQYF | TGTGCCACCAGCGGGACAGGGACCACAGATACGCAGTATTTT
TRBJ2-1 | . | TRBV6-5 | . | CASARGGSYNEQFF | TGTGCCAGCGCGCGGGGTGGCTCCTACAATGAGCAGTTCTTC
TRBJ2-3 | . | TRBV7-9 | . | CASSSRTDTQYF | TGTGCCAGCAGCTCCCGCACAGATACGCAGTATTTT
TRBJ1-5 | . | TRBV27 | . | CASSLVFLSNQPQHF | TGTGCCAGCAGTTTAGTTTTTCTTAGCAATCAGCCCCAGCATTTT
TRBJ2-7 | . | TRBV5-1 | . | CASSSADEQYF | TGCGCCAGCAGCTCGGCGGACGAGCAGTACTTC
TRBJ2-3 | . | TRBV4-1 | . | CASSPTPRGTDTQYF | TGCGCCAGCAGCCCAACTCCCCGCGGCACAGATACGCAGTATTTT
TRBJ2-3 | once | TRBV4-3 | . | CASSQRGGRTQYF | TGCGCCAGCAGCCAGAGAGGGGGACGTACGCAGTATTTT
TRBJ1-5 | . | TRBV28 | . | CASSDTGNQPQHF | TGTGCCAGCAGTGACACAGGGAATCAGCCCCAGCATTTT
TRBJ2-1 | . | TRBV5-3 | . | CARSFLPPTSRGEQFF | TGTGCCAGAAGCTTCCTTCCCCCGACTAGTCGCGGTGAGCAGTTCTTC
TRBJ2-1 | . | TRBV27 | . | CASGNLGSEQFF | TGTGCCAGCGGTAATCTAGGGAGTGAGCAGTTCTTC
TRBJ1-1 | . | TRBV27 | . | CASSLWEYTEAFF | TGTGCCAGCAGTTTATGGGAATACACTGAAGCTTTCTTT
TRBJ1-5 | . | TRBV19 | . | CASSIGVRRENQPQHF | TGTGCCAGTAGTATAGGTGTCAGGAGGGAAAATCAGCCCCAGCATTTT
TRBJ2-7 | . | TRBV27 | . | CASSLLPSGDEQYF | TGTGCCAGCAGTTTGCTCCCCTCAGGGGACGAGCAGTACTTC
TRBJ2-5 | . | TRBV4-3 | TRBD1 | CASSQDLGQGLGETQYF | TGCGCCAGCAGCCAAGATTTAGGACAGGGCCTGGGGGAGACCCAGTACTTC
TRBJ1-2 | . | TRBV6-6 | . | CASLSGDTNYGYTF | TGTGCCAGCTTGTCCGGGGATACGAACTATGGCTACACCTTC
TRBJ1-3 | . | TRBV6-5 | . | CASSYSGESGNTIYF | TGTGCCAGCAGTTACTCGGGGGAATCTGGAAACACCATATATTTT
TRBJ2-5 | . | TRBV6-6 | TRBD2 | CASSPGTRETQYF | TGTGCCAGCAGCCCCGGGACTAGAGAGACCCAGTACTTC
TRBJ2-3 | . | TRBV27 | TRBD2 | CASSLLGGGASDTQYF | TGTGCCAGCAGTTTACTTGGCGGGGGGGCCTCAGATACGCAGTATTTT
TRBJ1-3 | . | TRBV30 | . | CAWSALSRVTGNTIYF | TGTGCCTGGAGTGCATTATCCAGGGTAACTGGAAACACCATATATTTT
TRBJ1-2 | . | TRBV28 | . | CASRLNVYGYTF | TGTGCCAGCAGACTGAACGTGTATGGCTACACCTTC
TRBJ2-1 | . | TRBV28 | . | CASKIRLSSYNEQFF | TGTGCCAGCAAAATAAGACTTAGCTCCTACAATGAGCAGTTCTTC
TRBJ2-3 | . | TRBV7-9 | . | CASSLRRATDTQYF | TGTGCCAGCAGCCTGAGACGGGCCACAGATACGCAGTATTTT
TRBJ2-3 | . | TRBV2 | . | CASIITDTQYF | TGTGCCAGCATAATCACAGATACGCAGTATTTT
TRBJ1-5 | . | TRBV30 | . | CAWSVSWREGNQPQHF | TGTGCCTGGAGTGTGAGTTGGCGGGAGGGCAATCAGCCCCAGCATTTT
TRBJ1-5 | . | TRBV28 | . | CASNDQEGQPQHF | TGTGCCAGCAATGACCAAGAGGGACAGCCCCAGCATTTT
TRBJ1-5 | . | TRBV19 | . | CASSIDLGQPQHF | TGTGCCAGTAGTATAGATCTAGGCCAGCCCCAGCATTTT
TRBJ1-2 | few | TRBV7-2 | . | CASSLVVTPNYGYTF | TGTGCCAGCAGCTTAGTCGTGACACCCAACTATGGCTACACCTTC
TRBJ1-1 | . | TRBV15 | . | CATSRGGDTEAFF | TGTGCCACCAGCAGAGGGGGGGACACTGAAGCTTTCTTT
TRBJ1-1 | . | TRBV5-6 | . | CASSLGGMATEAFF | TGTGCCAGCAGCTTGGGGGGGATGGCCACTGAAGCTTTCTTT
TRBJ1-4 | . | TRBV19 | . | CASSAPPGREVEKLFF | TGTGCCAGTAGTGCTCCCCCGGGGAGAGAAGTTGAAAAACTGTTTTTT
TRBJ1-1 | . | TRBV6-5 | . | CASSYGTVNTEAFF | TGTGCCAGCAGTTACGGGACGGTGAACACTGAAGCTTTCTTT
TRBJ2-3 | . | TRBV7-3 | . | CASSLGSTDTQYF | TGTGCCAGCAGCTTGGGTAGCACAGATACGCAGTATTTT